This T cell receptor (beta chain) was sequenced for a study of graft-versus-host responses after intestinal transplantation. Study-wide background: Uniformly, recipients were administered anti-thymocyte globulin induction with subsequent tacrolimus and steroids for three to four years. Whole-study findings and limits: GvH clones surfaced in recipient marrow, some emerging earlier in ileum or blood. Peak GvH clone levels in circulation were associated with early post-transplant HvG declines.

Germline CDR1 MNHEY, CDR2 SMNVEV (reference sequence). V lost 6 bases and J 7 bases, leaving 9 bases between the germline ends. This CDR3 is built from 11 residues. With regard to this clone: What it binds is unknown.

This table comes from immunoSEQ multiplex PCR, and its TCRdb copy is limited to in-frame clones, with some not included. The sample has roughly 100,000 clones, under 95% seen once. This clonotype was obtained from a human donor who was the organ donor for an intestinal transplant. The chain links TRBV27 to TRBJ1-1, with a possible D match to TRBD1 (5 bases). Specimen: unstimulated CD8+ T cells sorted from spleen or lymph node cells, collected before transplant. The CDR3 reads CASRLGDEAFF. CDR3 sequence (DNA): TGTGCCAGCAGGCTAGGGGATGAAGCTTTCTTT.